This TCR beta chain was identified in a study of T cells in localized non-small cell lung cancer. The CDR3 runs to 16 residues. V shed 0 bases and J 6 bases; nucleotides not matched to a gene: 11. The germline V gene encodes CDR1 SGHNT and CDR2 YYREEE (reference sequence). Some clones are missing from TCRdb's copy, which holds only in-frame ones; the method was immunoSEQ multiplex PCR. This table holds under 35,000 clones, about nine tenths found once. The study, taken as a whole, reports: Adjacent lung tissue had a median roughly 52 of the top 100 clones found in the tumor. There was higher T cell clonality in uninvolved adjacent lung than in tumor, and it was highest there. Sequencing was restricted to one tumor region; therefore, heterogeneity remains possible.

On this clone: Its specificity is not known.

J is TRBJ2-7 and V is TRBV5-4; TRBD2 aligns across 8 bases. Source: peripheral blood, taken before any cancer treatment. The TCR was taken from a female donor older than 55 with stage I lung adenocarcinoma. The CDR3 sequence: CASSLGASGYFVEQYF. The CDR3 region has the DNA TGTGCCAGCAGCTTGGGTGCTAGCGGGTACTTCGTCGAGCAGTACTTC.